This record looks at one T cell receptor (beta chain) sequence and its context. The same CDR3 is also encoded by other DNA sequences in this sample. These data come from a study of shared clonotypes between healthy human individuals. Study-level background: With ages of 18 to 49, the donors were a couple of women and a few men.

The DNA input per sorted-subset replicate PCR was about 180 ng, corresponding to around 30,000 T cell genomes. Some clones are missing from TCRdb's copy, which holds only in-frame ones; the method was immunoSEQ multiplex PCR. The sample carries 900,000 to 1,200,000 clones, around three quarters recorded once. Germline CDR1 DFQATT, CDR2 SNEGSKA (reference sequence). The germline V and J ends were trimmed by 7 bases and 1 base, with 6 bases remaining between them. The CDR3 extends over 11 amino acids. The clonotype originates from a young man in good health. Some clones in this sample may be carry-over from other donors' samples. The V and J genes are TRBV20-1 and TRBJ2-3, with a weak D call TRBD2 (6 bases). Sample: memory CD4+ T cells from PBMCs. The subset is: CD45RA-negative fraction. As DNA, the CDR3 is TGCAGTGTAGCGGGCACAGATACGCAGTATTTT. Amino acids: CSVAGTDTQYF.